This T cell receptor (beta chain) appears in the sequencing data of a study of blood T cell repertoires in COVID-19. Study-wide context: Italy, Spain and the United States were the sources of the convalescent and acute COVID-19 samples. The cDNA or gDNA used as material had been derived from T cells, B-cell-depleted T cells, or PBMCs.

Adults between about 18 and 89 years of age took part from 20 to 25 US areas. The study assigned cohorts using participant-reported clinical history. CDR3 length equals 15 residues. Germline values: CDR1 MRHNA, CDR2 SNTAGT. J was trimmed by 6 bases and V by 7 bases; bases with no gene match: 8. Sequencing was performed with immunoSEQ multiplex PCR; in TCRdb, only in-frame clones are kept and a portion is missing. The data show about 140,000 clones, roughly 79% seen once. Sequencing input: PBMCs or T cells enriched from blood (not recorded which). The TCR was taken from a woman aged 50 to 65 who had recovered from COVID-19. The chain links TRBV6-4 to TRBJ2-1, with TRBD1 identical over 11 bases. In nucleotides, the CDR3 is TGTGCCAGCAAACCCGGACAGGGGGCGCTCAATGAGCAGTTCTTC. Translating it yields CASKPGQGALNEQFF.